This T cell receptor (beta chain) appears in the sequencing data of a study of control samples from healthy donors and cancer patients. The CDR3 totals 13 residues. Per the germline V gene, CDR1 is MNHEY and CDR2 is SVGAGI. V was trimmed by 6 bases and J by 3 bases, leaving 11 bases between them. Libraries were prepared by immunoSEQ multiplex PCR; TCRdb keeps only in-frame clonotypes and omits some of them. The repertoire holds 30,000 to 35,000 clones, with 85% to 90% as singletons. The clonotype comes from a woman aged 40 to 50 with lung cancer. Sequences were obtained from PBMCs. V usage is TRBV6-5 and J usage is TRBJ1-1; D remains unclear. In nucleotides, the CDR3 is TGTGCCAGCAGGAACGGGCCGCACACTGAAGCTTTCTTT. Translation: CASRNGPHTEAFF.